The clone carrying this TCR beta chain was counted many times. Its cognate antigen is unknown. V was pared by 7 bases and J by 5 bases, with 5 bases between. The CDR3 totals 10 residues. In germline, CDR1 is MNHNY, CDR2 SVGAGI (reference sequence). One entry per CDR3 protein, called by TCRdb with MiXCR from the RT-PCR reads. Of 800,000 to 1,000,000 distinct CDR3 sequences in the sample, approximately 21% were seen once. The sample comes from a study of response to subunit inactivated influenza vaccine. Study-wide points: Few new T cells, the authors suggested, are recruited by each seasonal influenza vaccination.

The source of this sequence is a man aged 50-60 years who received an inactivated influenza vaccine. The sequenced sample was PBMCs from blood, obtained roughly 5 days after vaccination. The chain couples TRBV6-6 to TRBJ2-5; tentative D call: TRBD1 (5 bases). The CDR3 bases are TGTGCCAGCAAGGGGGAGACCCAGTACTTC. It codes for CASKGETQYF.